The clone carrying this T cell receptor (beta chain) turned up a few times. Antigen: not known. TCRdb processed the 5' RACE reads anew with MiXCR; each CDR3 protein has one entry. The table records around 490,000 distinct CDR3 sequences, approximately 20% of them present only once. This entry comes from a study of identical twins. In every case, the donor was a healthy Caucasian. Study-level findings and limits: Model-predicted out-of-frame TCR alpha sharing fell below observed values in monozygotic twins. Twins' excess sharing was less marked for out-of-frame beta sequences.

V gave up 2 bases and J gave up 7 bases, with 9 bases separating them. CDR3 size: 12 residues. The data were also submitted as part of a second study, on yellow fever vaccine responses in identical twins. As that report states: Among the twins, the vaccine T cell response reportedly seemed partly convergent and partly personalized.

Sequencing was done on a sample of CD4+ T cells sorted from blood. The J gene is TRBJ2-7, the V gene TRBV12-3 or TRBV12-4; the D is unclear. The sequence derives from a woman younger than 35 in good health. CDR3 DNA sequence: TGTGCCAGCAGTTTAACGGGTCGGGAGCAGTACTTC. Its protein is CASSLTGREQYF.